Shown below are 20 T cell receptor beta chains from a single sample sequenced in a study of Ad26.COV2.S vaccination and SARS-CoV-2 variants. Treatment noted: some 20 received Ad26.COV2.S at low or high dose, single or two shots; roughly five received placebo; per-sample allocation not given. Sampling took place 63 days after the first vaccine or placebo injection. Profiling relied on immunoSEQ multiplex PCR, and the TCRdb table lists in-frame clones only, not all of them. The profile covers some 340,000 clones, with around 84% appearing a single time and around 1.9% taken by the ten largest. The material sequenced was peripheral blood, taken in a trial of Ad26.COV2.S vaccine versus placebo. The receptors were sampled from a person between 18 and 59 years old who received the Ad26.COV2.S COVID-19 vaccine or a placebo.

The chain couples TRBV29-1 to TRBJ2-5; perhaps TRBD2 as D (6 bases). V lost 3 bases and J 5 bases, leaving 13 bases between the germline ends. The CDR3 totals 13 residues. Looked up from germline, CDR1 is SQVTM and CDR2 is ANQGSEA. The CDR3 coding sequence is TGCAGCGTTGATGGGGGGAGAGGGGAGACCCAGTACTTC. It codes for CSVDGGRGETQYF.

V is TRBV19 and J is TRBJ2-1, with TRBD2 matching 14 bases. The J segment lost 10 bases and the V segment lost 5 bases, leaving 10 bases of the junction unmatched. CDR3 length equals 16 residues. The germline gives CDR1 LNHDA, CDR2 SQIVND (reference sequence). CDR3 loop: CASSLTPRTSGGEQFF. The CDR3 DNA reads TGTGCCAGTAGTCTCACCCCCCGGACTAGCGGGGGGGAGCAGTTCTTC.

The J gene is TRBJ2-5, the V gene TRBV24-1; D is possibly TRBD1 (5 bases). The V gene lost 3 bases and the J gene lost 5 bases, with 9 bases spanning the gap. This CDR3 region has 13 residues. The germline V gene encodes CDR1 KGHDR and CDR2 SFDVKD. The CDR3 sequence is CATSDTYRETQYF. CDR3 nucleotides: TGTGCCACCAGTGATACATACAGGGAGACCCAGTACTTC.

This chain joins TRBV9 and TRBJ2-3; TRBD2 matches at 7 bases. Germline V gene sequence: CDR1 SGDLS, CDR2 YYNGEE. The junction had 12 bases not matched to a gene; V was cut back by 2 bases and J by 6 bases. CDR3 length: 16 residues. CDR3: CASSVMGGPSGDTQYF. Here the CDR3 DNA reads TGTGCCAGCAGCGTGATGGGAGGGCCGAGCGGGGATACGCAGTATTTT.

The CDR3 DNA reads TGTGCCAGCAGCCCGCACCCCTCCGCAACTAATGAAAAACTGTTTTTT. It yields the protein CASSPHPSATNEKLFF. The chain employs TRBV9 and TRBJ1-4; unclear D gene. The V gene's germline CDR1 is SGDLS and CDR2 YYNGEE. V was shortened by 4 bases and J by 0 bases, with 13 bases between the two germline ends. This CDR3 contains 16 residues.

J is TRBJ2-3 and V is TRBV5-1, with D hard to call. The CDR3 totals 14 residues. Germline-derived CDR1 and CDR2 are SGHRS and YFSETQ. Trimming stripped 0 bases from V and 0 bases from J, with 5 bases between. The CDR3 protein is CASSLDLSTDTQYF. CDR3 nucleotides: TGCGCCAGCAGCTTGGATCTGAGCACAGATACGCAGTATTTT.

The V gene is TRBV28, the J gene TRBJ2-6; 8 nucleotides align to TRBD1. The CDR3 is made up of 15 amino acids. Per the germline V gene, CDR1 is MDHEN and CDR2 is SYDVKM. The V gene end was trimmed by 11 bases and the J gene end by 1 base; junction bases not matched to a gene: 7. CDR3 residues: CAAAGGGSGANVLTF. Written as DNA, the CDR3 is TGTGCCGCGGCAGGGGGCGGTTCTGGGGCCAACGTCCTGACTTTC. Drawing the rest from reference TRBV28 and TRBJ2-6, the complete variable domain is DVKVTQSSRYLVKRTGEKVFLECVQDMDHENMFWYRQDPGLGLRLIYFSYDVKMKEKGDIPEGYSVSREKKERFSLILESASTNQTSMYLCAAAGGGSGANVLTFGAGSRLTVL.

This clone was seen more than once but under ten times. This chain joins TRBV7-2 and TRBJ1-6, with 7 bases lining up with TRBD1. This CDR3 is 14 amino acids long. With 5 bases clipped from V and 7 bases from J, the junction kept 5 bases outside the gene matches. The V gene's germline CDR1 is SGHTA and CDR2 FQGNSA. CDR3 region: CASSRGTANSPLHF. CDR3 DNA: TGTGCCAGCAGCCGCGGGACAGCGAATTCACCCCTCCACTTT. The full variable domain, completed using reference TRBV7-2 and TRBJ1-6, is GAGVSQSPSNKVTEKGKDVELRCDPISGHTALYWYRQSLGQGLEFLIYFQGNSAPDKSGLPSDRFSAERTGGSVSTLTIQRTQQEDSAVYLCASSRGTANSPLHFGNGTRLTVT.

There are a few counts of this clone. CDR3 DNA: TGTGCCACTCATACCGGGAACACTGAAGCTTTCTTT. Its protein is CATHTGNTEAFF. The rearrangement joins TRBV6-6 to TRBJ1-1; the D is unclear. The CDR3 spans 12 residues. The germline CDR1 and CDR2 sequences are MNHNY and SVGAGI (reference sequence). V dropped 10 bases and J dropped 1 base, with 10 bases sitting between them.

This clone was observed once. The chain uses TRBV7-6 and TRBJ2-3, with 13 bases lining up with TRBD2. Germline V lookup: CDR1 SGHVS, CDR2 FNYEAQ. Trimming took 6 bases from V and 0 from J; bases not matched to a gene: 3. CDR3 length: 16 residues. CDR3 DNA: TGTGCCAGCAGTTTACTAGCGGGGGGGAGCACAGATACGCAGTATTTT. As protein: CASSLLAGGSTDTQYF.

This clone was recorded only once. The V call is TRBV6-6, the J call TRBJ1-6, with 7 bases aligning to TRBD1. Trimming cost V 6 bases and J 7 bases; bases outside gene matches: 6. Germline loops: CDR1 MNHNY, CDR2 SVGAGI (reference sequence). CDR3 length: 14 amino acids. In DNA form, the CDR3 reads TGTGCCAGCAGACCTACAGGGGAAAATTCACCCCTCCACTTT. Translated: CASRPTGENSPLHF.

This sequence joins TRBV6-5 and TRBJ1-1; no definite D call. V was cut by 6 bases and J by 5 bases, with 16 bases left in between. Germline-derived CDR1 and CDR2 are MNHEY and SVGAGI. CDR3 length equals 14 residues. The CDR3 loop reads CASSLLGRLTEAFF. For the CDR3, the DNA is TGTGCCAGCAGCCTTTTAGGGCGGCTTACTGAAGCTTTCTTT.

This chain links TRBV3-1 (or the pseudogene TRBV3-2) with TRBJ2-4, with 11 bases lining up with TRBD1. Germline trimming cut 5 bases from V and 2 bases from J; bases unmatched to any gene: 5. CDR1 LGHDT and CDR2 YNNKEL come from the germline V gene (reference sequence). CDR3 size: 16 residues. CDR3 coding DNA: TGTGCCAGCAGCGCCCGGGACAGGGGGACCAAAAACATTCAGTACTTC. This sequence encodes CASSARDRGTKNIQYF.

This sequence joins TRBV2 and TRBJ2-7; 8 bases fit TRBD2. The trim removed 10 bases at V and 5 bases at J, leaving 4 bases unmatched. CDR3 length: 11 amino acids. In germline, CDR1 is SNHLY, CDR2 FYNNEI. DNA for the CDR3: TGTGCCACGGGGGGGGATCACGAGCAGTACTTC. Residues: CATGGDHEQYF.

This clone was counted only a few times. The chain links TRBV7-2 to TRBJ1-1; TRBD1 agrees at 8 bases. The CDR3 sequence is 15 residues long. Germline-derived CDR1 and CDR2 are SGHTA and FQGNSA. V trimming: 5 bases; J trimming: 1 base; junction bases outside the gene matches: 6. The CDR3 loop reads CASSPTGGWNTEAFF. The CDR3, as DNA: TGTGCCAGCAGCCCTACAGGGGGATGGAACACTGAAGCTTTCTTT.

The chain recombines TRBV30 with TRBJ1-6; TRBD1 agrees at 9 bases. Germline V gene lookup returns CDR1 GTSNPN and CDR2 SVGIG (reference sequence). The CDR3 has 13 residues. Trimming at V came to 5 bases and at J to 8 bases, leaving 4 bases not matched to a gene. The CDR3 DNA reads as TGTGCCTGGGGTCGGGACAGGGATTCACCCCTCCACTTT. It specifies CAWGRDRDSPLHF. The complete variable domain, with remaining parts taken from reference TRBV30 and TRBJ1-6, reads SQTIHQWPATLVQPVGSPLSLECTVEGTSNPNLYWYRQAAGRGLQLLFYSVGIGQISSEVPQNLSASRPQDRQFILSSKKLLLSDSGFYLCAWGRDRDSPLHFGNGTRLTVT.

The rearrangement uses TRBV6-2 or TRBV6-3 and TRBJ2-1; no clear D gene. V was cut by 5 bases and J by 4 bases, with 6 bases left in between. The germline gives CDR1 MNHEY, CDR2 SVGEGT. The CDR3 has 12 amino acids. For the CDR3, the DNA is TGTGCCAGCAGTGAGCAATACAATGAGCAGTTCTTC. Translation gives CASSEQYNEQFF.

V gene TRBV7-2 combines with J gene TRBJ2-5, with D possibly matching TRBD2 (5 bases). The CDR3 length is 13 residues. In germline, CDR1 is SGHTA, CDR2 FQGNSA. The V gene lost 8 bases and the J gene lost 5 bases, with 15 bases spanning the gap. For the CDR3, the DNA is TGTGCCAGCTGTACGAGGGTTTGGGAGACCCAGTACTTC. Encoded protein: CASCTRVWETQYF. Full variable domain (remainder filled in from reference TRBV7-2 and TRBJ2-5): GAGVSQSPSNKVTEKGKDVELRCDPISGHTALYWYRQSLGQGLEFLIYFQGNSAPDKSGLPSDRFSAERTGGSVSTLTIQRTQQEDSAVYLCASCTRVWETQYFGPGTRLLVL.

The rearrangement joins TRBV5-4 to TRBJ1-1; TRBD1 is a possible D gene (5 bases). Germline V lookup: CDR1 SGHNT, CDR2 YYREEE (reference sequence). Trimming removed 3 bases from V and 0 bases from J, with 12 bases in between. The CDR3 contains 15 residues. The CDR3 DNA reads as TGTGCCAGCAGCTCCAACGGGGGGTTGAACACTGAAGCTTTCTTT. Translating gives CASSSNGGLNTEAFF.

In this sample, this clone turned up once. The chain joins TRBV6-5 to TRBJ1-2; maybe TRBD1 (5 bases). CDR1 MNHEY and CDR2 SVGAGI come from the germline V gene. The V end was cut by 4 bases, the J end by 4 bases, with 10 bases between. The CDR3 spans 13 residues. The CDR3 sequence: CASSSSGLYGYTF. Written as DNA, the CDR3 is TGTGCCAGCAGTTCCTCAGGGCTCTATGGCTACACCTTC.